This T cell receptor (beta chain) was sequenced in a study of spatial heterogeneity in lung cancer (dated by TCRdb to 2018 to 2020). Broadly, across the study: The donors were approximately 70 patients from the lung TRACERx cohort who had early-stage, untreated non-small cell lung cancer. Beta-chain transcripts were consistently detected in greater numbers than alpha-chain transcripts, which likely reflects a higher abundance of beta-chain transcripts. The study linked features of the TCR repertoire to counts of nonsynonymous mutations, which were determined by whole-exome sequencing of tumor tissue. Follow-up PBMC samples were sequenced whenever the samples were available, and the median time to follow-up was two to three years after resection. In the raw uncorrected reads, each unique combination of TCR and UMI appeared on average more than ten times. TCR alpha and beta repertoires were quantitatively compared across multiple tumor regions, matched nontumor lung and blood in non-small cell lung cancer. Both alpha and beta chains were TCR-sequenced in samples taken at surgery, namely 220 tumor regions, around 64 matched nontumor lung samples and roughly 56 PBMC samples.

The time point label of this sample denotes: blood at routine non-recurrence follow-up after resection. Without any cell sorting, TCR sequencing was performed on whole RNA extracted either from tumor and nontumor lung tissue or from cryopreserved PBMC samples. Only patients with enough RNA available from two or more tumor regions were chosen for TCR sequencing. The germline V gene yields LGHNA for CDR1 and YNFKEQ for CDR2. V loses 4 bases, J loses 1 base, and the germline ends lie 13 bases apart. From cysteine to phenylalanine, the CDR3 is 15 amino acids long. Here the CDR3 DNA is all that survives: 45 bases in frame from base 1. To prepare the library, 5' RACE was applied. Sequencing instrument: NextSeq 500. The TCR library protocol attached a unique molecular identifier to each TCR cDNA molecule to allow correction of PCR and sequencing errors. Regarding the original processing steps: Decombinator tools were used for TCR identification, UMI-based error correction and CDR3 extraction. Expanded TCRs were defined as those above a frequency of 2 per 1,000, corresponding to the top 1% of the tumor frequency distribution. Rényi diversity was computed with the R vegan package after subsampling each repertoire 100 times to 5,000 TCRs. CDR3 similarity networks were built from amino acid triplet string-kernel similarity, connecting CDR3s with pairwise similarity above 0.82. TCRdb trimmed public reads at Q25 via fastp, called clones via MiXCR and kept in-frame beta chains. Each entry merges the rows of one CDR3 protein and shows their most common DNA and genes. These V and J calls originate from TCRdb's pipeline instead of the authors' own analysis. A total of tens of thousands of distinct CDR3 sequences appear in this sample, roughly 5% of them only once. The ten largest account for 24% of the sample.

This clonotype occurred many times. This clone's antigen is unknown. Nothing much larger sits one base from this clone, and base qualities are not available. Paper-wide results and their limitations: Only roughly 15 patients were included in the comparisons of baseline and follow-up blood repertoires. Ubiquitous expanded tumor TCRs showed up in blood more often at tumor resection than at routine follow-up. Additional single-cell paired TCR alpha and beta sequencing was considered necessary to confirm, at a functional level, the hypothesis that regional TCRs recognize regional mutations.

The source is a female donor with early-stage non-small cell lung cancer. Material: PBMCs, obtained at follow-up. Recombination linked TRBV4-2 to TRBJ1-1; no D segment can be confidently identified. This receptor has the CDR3 CASSPTPGANTEAFF. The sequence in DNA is TGTGCCAGCAGCCCAACTCCGGGCGCGAACACTGAAGCTTTCTTT.